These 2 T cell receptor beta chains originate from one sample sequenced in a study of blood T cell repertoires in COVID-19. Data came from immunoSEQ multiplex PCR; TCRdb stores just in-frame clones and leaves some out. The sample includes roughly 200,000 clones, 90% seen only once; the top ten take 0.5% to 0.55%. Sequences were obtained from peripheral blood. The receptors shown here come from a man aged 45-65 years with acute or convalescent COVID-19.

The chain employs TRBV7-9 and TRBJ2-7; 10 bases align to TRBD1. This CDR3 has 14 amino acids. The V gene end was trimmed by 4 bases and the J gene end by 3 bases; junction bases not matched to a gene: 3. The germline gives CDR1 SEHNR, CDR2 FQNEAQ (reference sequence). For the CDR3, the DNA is TGTGCCAGCAGCTCCAGGGACAGGGGCTACGAGCAGTACTTC. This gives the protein CASSSRDRGYEQYF. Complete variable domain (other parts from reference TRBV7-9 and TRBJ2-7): DTGVSQNPRHKITKRGQNVTFRCDPISEHNRLYWYRQTLGQGPEFLTYFQNEAQLEKSRLLSDRFSAERPKGSFSTLEIQRTEQGDSAMYLCASSSRDRGYEQYFGPGTRLTVT.

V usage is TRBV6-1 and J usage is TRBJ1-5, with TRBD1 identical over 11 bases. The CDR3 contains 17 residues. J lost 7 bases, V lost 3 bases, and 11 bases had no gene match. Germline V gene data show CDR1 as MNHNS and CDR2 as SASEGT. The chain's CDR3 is CASSDLGTGGNYQPQHF. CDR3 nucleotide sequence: TGTGCCAGCAGTGATTTGGGGACAGGGGGAAATTACCAGCCCCAGCATTTT.